This T cell receptor beta chain was sequenced in a study of prognosis after radiotherapy for stage I lung cancer. Genomic DNA provided the template from which TCR beta CDR3 was amplified by two-round multiplex PCR. First-round PCR, the initial amplification, used primers specific to each TRBV and TRBJ gene. TCRdb itself ran the multiplex PCR reads through MiXCR, one entry per CDR3 protein. The table includes about 15,000 distinct CDR3 sequences, 37% detected once. At least ten counts were recorded for this clonotype. Its antigen is as yet unknown. Germline V gives CDR1 MDHEN, CDR2 SYDVKM. The CDR3 is 14 residues long. V was clipped by 4 bases and J by 10 bases, with 17 bases between them. Overall study findings and caveats: The study found that unique TCR clone counts fell after stereotactic body radiation therapy, median about 10,000 versus 6,900. Tumor specificity was not determined for the expanded TCR clones. Reportedly, TRBV and TRBJ gene usage varied with metastasis presence.

The chain employs TRBV28 and TRBJ1-5; D may be TRBD1 (5 bases). The receptor was derived from a donor aged 50 or older with non-small cell lung cancer. The source was PBMCs, collected before or after stereotactic body radiation therapy (not recorded which). DNA of the CDR3: TGTGCCAGCAGTTCCAAGGGGCCCTCCCTCCCCCAGCATTTT. The encoded protein is CASSSKGPSLPQHF.